The source of this T cell receptor (beta chain) is a study of T cells in Graves' hyperthyroidism and ophthalmopathy. At least ten counts were recorded for this clonotype. Germline CDR1 ENHRY, CDR2 SYGVKD. With 2 bases removed from V and 4 bases from J, the gap between germline ends came to 12 bases. The CDR3 has 15 amino acids. Researchers took RNA transcripts and amplified the TCR beta CDR3 regions from them. Researchers ran a first-round RT-PCR on the TCR CDR3 using the HTBI primer set. TCRdb redid the calling of the multiplex PCR reads with MiXCR, one entry per CDR3 protein. The sample holds a few hundred thousand distinct CDR3 sequences, about half seen once.

The receptor comes from a woman aged 18 to 35 with Graves' hyperthyroidism. Sequencing was performed on peripheral blood or thyroid tissue (not recorded which). This chain uses TRBV10-3 with TRBJ1-5, with D perhaps TRBD1 (6 bases). CDR3 sequence (DNA): TGTGCCATCAGTGAGCCGGGGACAAGTAATCAGCCCCAGCATTTT. Translating it yields CAISEPGTSNQPQHF.